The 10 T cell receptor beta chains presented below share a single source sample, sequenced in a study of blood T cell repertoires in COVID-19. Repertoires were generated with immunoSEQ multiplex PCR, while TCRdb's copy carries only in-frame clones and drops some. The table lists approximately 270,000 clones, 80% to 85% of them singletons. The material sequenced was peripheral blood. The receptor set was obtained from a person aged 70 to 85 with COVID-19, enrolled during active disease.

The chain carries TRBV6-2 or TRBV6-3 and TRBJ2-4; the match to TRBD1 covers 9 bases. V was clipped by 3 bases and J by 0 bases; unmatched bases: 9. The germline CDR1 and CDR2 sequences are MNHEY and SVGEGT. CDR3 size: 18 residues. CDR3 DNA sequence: TGTGCCAGCAGTTATTTAGGGACAGGGACTCTAGCCAAAAACATTCAGTACTTC. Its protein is CASSYLGTGTLAKNIQYF.

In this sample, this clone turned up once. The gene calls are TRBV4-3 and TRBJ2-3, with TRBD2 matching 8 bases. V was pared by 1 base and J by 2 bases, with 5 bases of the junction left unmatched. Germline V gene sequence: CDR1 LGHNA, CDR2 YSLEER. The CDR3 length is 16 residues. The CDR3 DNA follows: TGCGCCAGCAGCCAAGGGGGTAGCGGGAACACAGATACGCAGTATTTT. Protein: CASSQGGSGNTDTQYF.

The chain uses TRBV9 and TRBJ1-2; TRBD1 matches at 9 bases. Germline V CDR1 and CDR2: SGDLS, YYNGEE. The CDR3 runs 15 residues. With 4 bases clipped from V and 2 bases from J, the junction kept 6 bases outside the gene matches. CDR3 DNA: TGTGCCAGCAGCTACGGACAGGGGTGGAACTATGGCTACACCTTC. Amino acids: CASSYGQGWNYGYTF.

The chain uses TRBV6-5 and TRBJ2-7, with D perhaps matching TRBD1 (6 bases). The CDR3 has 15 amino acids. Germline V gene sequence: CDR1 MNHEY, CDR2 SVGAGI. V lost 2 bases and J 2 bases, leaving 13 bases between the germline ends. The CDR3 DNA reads TGTGCCAGCAGTTACATGAGGACAGACCCCTACGAGCAGTACTTC. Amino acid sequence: CASSYMRTDPYEQYF.

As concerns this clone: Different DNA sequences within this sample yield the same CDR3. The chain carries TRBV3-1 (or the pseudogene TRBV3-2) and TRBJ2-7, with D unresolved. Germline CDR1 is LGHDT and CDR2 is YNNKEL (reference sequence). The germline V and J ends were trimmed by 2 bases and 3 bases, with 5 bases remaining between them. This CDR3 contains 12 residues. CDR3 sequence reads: CASSQQVYEQYF. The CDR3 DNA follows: TGTGCCAGCAGCCAACAGGTCTACGAGCAGTACTTC.

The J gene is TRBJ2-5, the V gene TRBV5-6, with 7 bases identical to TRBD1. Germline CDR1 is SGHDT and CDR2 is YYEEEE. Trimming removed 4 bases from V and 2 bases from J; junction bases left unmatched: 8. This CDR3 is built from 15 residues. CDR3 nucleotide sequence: TGTGCCAGCAGCCCGGGACAGATGAATCAAGAGACCCAGTACTTC. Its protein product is CASSPGQMNQETQYF.

DNA of the CDR3: TGTGCCAGTAGTAACAACAGGGGGTCAGATAGCAATCAGCCCCAGCATTTT. It encodes CASSNNRGSDSNQPQHF. The chain links TRBV19 to TRBJ1-5; the match to TRBD1 covers 8 bases. Looked up from germline, CDR1 is LNHDA and CDR2 is SQIVND (reference sequence). CDR3 length equals 17 residues. With 4 bases clipped from V and 0 bases from J, the junction kept 8 bases outside the gene matches. Drawing the rest from reference TRBV19 and TRBJ1-5, the complete variable domain is DGGITQSPKYLFRKEGQNVTLSCEQNLNHDAMYWYRQDPGQGLRLIYYSQIVNDFQKGDIAEGYSVSREKKESFPLTVTSAQKNPTAFYLCASSNNRGSDSNQPQHFGDGTRLSIL.

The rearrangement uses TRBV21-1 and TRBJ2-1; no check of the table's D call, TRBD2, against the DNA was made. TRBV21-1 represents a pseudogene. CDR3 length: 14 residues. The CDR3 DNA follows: TGTGCCAGCAGCGGGGCGGGAGGGCGTAATGAGCAGTTCTTC. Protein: CASSGAGGRNEQFF.

CDR3 bases: TGTGCCAGCAGCCGGGGACAGGGGGCATCCTACGAGCAGTACTTC. Translating gives CASSRGQGASYEQYF. This chain uses TRBV4-2 with TRBJ2-7; 12 nucleotides align to TRBD1. This CDR3 has 15 amino acids. V lost 4 bases and J lost 1; bases outside the gene matches: 2. Germline lookup yields CDR1 LGHNA and CDR2 YNFKEQ.

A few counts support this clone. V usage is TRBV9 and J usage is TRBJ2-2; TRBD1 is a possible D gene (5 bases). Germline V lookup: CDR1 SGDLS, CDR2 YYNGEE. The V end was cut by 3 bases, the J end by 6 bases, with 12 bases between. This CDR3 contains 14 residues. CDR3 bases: TGTGCCAGCAGCGCCCTAACAGGAGCCGGGGAGCTGTTTTTT. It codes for CASSALTGAGELFF.